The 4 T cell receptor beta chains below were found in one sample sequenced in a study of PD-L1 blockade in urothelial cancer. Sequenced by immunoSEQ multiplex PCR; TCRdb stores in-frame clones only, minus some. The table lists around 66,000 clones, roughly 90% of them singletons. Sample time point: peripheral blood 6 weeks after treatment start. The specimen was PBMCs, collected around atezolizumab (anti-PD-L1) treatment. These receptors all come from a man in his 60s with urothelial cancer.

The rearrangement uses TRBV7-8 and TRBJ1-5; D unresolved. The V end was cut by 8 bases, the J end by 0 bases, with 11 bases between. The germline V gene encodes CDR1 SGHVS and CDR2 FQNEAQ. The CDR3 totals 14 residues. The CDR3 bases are TGTGCCAGCTCGTGGCGGGATAGCAATCAGCCCCAGCATTTT. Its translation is CASSWRDSNQPQHF. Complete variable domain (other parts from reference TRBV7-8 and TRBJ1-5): GAGVSQSPRYKVAKRGQDVALRCDPISGHVSLFWYQQALGQGPEFLTYFQNEAQLDKSGLPSDRFFAERPEGSVSTLKIQRTQQEDSAVYLCASSWRDSNQPQHFGDGTRLSIL.

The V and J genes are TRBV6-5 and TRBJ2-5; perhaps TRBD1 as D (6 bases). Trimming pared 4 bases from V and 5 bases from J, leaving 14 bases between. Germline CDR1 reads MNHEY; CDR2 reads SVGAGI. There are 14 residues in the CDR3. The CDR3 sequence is CASSSTGQSETQYF. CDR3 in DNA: TGTGCCAGCAGTTCAACCGGACAGTCGGAGACCCAGTACTTC.

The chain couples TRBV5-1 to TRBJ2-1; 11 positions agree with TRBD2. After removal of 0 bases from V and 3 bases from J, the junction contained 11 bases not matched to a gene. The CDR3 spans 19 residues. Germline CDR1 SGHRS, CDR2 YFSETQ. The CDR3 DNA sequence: TGCGCCAGCAGCTTGGATAGCGGGAGGGTCACTCCCTACTACAATGAGCAGTTCTTC. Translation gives CASSLDSGRVTPYYNEQFF.

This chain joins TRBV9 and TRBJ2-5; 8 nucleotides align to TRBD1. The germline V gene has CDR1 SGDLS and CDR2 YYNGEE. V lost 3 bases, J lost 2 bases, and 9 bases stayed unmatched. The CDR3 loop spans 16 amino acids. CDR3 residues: CASSARQGRTQETQYF. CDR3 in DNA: TGTGCCAGCAGCGCAAGACAGGGGCGTACGCAAGAGACCCAGTACTTC. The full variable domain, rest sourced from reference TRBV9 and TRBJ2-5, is DSGVTQTPKHLITATGQRVTLRCSPRSGDLSVYWYQQSLDQGLQFLIQYYNGEERAKGNILERFSAQQFPDLHSELNLSSLELGDSALYFCASSARQGRTQETQYFGPGTRLLVL.